This T cell receptor (beta chain) was captured in a study of beta chain features in type 1 diabetes. Study context: The samples had 100 million to 140 million sorted cells examined in all.

Sequenced material consisted of expressed TCRB transcripts (all of the isolated RNA was reverse transcribed). About 3.6 million reads per sample on average were obtained from naive, central memory and regulatory T cell samples. Produced via immunoSEQ multiplex PCR; TCRdb's table is partial and in-frame only. This table has about 200,000 clones, approximately 10% appearing once. Germline CDR1 and CDR2: ENHRY and SYGVKD. This CDR3 is built from 15 residues. The J segment lost 3 bases and the V segment lost 7 bases, leaving 8 bases of the junction unmatched. Naive, central memory, regulatory and stem cell-like memory cells within the CD4+ compartment were sorted using CD45RO/CCR7/CD25/CD127/CD95/CD27. This clone was observed a few times.

The chain uses TRBV10-3 and TRBJ2-1; 8 positions agree with TRBD1. This clonotype was obtained from a young man in good health. The sample taken for sequencing was central memory CD4+ T cells from blood. CDR3 region: CAITLGQGGYNEQFF. The CDR3 nucleotides read TGTGCCATCACTCTCGGACAGGGAGGCTACAATGAGCAGTTCTTC.